One and the same sample provided the 32 T cell receptor beta chains below, sequenced in a study of blood T cells in healthy people across ages. A second roughly 6 to 11 cycle PCR used barcoded and J-beta primers. TCRdb re-analysed the 5' RACE reads in MiXCR, keeping a single row per CDR3 protein. The sample yields 1.5 million to 2 million distinct CDR3 sequences, approximately 30% seen once. The source material was blood. The source of these receptors is a woman younger than 45 in good health.

On this clonotype itself: This may arise from a read error, as a much more abundant clone is one base away. The chain has TRBV6-5 and TRBJ2-1; 13 nucleotides match TRBD2. Germline trimming cut 6 bases from V and 6 bases from J; bases unmatched to any gene: 2. CDR3 length: 14 amino acids. Germline V CDR1 and CDR2: MNHEY, SVGAGI. CDR3 sequence reads: CASRGTSGTNEQFF. The DNA of the CDR3 is TGTGCCAGCAGGGGGACTAGCGGGACCAATGAGCAGTTCTTC.

Many counts were recorded for this clonotype. The genes are TRBV20-1 and TRBJ2-1; 7 bases line up with TRBD1. J was trimmed by 6 bases and V by 8 bases; bases with no gene match: 7. The CDR3 length is 12 residues. Germline assignment: CDR1 DFQATT and CDR2 SNEGSKA (reference sequence). CDR3 nucleotide sequence: TGCAGTCCGAGCGACAGGGTCAATGAGCAGTTCTTC. The encoded protein is CSPSDRVNEQFF.

The sample holds a few counts of this clonotype. The rearrangement joins TRBV4-1 to TRBJ1-6; weak D call: TRBD1 (6 bases). V gave up 3 bases and J gave up 2 bases, with 11 bases separating them. The CDR3 extends over 16 amino acids. Germline CDR1 and CDR2: MGHRA and YSYEKL. DNA of the CDR3: TGCGCCAGCAGCCAGACGACAGGCCCCTATAATTCACCCCTCCACTTT. This sequence encodes CASSQTTGPYNSPLHF.

About this clonotype itself: A much larger clone differs by one base, so this may be a read error. The V and J genes are TRBV20-1 and TRBJ2-4; 9 bases align to TRBD1. Trimming took 6 bases from V and 5 from J; bases not matched to a gene: 14. The CDR3 runs to 16 residues. Germline CDR1 DFQATT, CDR2 SNEGSKA (reference sequence). CDR3 region: CSADLVRDRAQNIQYF. The DNA for the CDR3 is TGCAGTGCCGATCTGGTAAGGGACAGGGCACAAAACATTCAGTACTTC.

This clonotype was observed a few times. This chain connects TRBV24-1 to TRBJ1-2, with TRBD1 matching 8 bases. The CDR3 runs 14 residues. The germline V gene has CDR1 KGHDR and CDR2 SFDVKD. The V segment lost 5 bases and the J segment 4 bases; nucleotides outside the gene matches: 5. For the CDR3, the DNA is TGTGCCACCAGTGCGCGACAGGGGACCTATGGCTACACCTTC. This codes for CATSARQGTYGYTF.

Comment on this clonotype: One end of the junction does not line up with germline, which may come from a read error. The chain has TRBV10-3 and TRBJ2-7; 8 bases are a match to TRBD2. The CDR3 is 12 amino acids. CDR1 is ENHRY, CDR2 SYGVKD, per germline. The CDR3 sequence: CASAGGAYEEYF. The DNA of the CDR3 is TGTGCCAGTGCGGGAGGCGCCTACGAGGAGTACTTC.

The rearrangement joins TRBV18 to TRBJ2-5; D gene uncertain. The end of the DNA is better explained by TRBJ2-7, so the J call may be wrong. Germline loops: CDR1 KGHSH, CDR2 LQKENI. CDR3 length: 12 amino acids. The CDR3 is CASSPDNDEQYF. CDR3 in DNA: TGTGCCAGCTCACCAGACAACGACGAGCAGTACTTC.

The chain combines TRBV9 with TRBJ1-2; TRBD1 agrees at 10 bases. The length of the CDR3 is 14 residues. V lost 4 bases and J lost 7; bases outside the gene matches: 7. Germline V gene data show CDR1 as SGDLS and CDR2 as YYNGEE. The CDR3 DNA reads TGTGCCAGCAGCCCATGGACAGGGGGTCGTGGCTACACCTTC. Protein product: CASSPWTGGRGYTF.

Comment on this clonotype: Lacking the conserved final phenylalanine or tryptophan, this CDR3 likely reflects a read error. The J gene is TRBJ1-2, the V gene TRBV3-1; no clear D gene. The CDR3 is made up of 12 amino acids. V shed 3 bases and J shed 6 bases, with 8 bases lying between them. Germline CDR1 and CDR2: LGHDT and YNNKEL (reference sequence). The CDR3 is CASSQGVDGYTS. The CDR3 DNA reads as TGTGCCAGCAGCCAGGGTGTCGATGGCTACACCTCC.

This chain connects TRBV18 to TRBJ2-7, with D possibly TRBD2 on 5 matching bases. The J call could be wrong; TRBJ2-5 is a better fit for the DNA end. CDR1 is KGHSH and CDR2 is LQKENI in the germline V gene. The CDR3 runs 15 residues. CDR3 region: CASSPLASTKETQYF. The CDR3 DNA is TGTGCCAGCTCACCCCTAGCTTCAACTAAAGAGACCCAGTACTTC.

This clonotype has only one observation. V gene TRBV25-1 combines with J gene TRBJ1-1; no firm D call. Germline V gene sequence: CDR1 MGHDK, CDR2 SYGVNS. V was trimmed by 2 bases and J by 5 bases, leaving 18 bases between them. This CDR3 is built from 16 residues. The CDR3 DNA reads as TGTGCCAGCAGTGAAGGGGTTTATATGGGAAAAACTGAAGCTTTCTTT. This codes for CASSEGVYMGKTEAFF.

This clonotype was seen many times. The gene calls are TRBV20-1 and TRBJ2-7, with D perhaps TRBD1 (5 bases). The V end lost 5 bases, the J end lost 2 bases, and 16 bases lay between the germline ends. Germline lookup yields CDR1 DFQATT and CDR2 SNEGSKA (reference sequence). CDR3 size: 14 residues. The CDR3 loop is CSAQVMGRTYEQYF. DNA for the CDR3: TGCAGTGCTCAGGTTATGGGGCGAACCTACGAGCAGTACTTC.

The chain uses TRBV28 and TRBJ1-1, with TRBD1 matching 12 bases. Germline values: CDR1 MDHEN, CDR2 SYDVKM. There are 15 residues in the CDR3. Unmatched junction bases numbered 10, after V lost 5 bases and J lost 9 bases. The CDR3 spells CASSPPGTGGRKAFF. The CDR3, as DNA: TGTGCCAGCAGTCCACCCGGGACAGGGGGCAGGAAAGCTTTCTTT.

The chain's CDR3 is CASSGQGSYNSPLHF. For the CDR3, the DNA is TGTGCCAGTAGTGGCCAGGGCTCCTATAATTCACCCCTCCACTTT. The J gene is TRBJ1-6, the V gene TRBV19; weak D call: TRBD1 (5 bases). V dropped 5 bases and J dropped 0 bases, with 8 bases sitting between them. This CDR3 is built from 15 residues. Germline V gene sequence: CDR1 LNHDA, CDR2 SQIVND (reference sequence).

This clonotype has just a few counts. The chain is built from TRBV19 and TRBJ2-5, with unresolved D. The V end lost 9 bases, the J end lost 5 bases, and 7 bases lay between the germline ends. CDR1 is LNHDA, CDR2 SQIVND, per germline (reference sequence). The CDR3 covers 10 residues. The CDR3, as DNA: TGTGCCAGACGGTTGGAGACCCAGTACTTC. This gives the protein CARRLETQYF.

J is TRBJ1-2 and V is TRBV20-1; D remains unclear. This CDR3 comprises 11 residues. Germline lookup yields CDR1 DFQATT and CDR2 SNEGSKA (reference sequence). Between the trimmed V and J ends, which lost 6 bases and 8 bases, there was a span of 13 bases. CDR3 loop: CSAPDSGGYTF. For the CDR3, the DNA is TGCAGTGCACCTGATTCGGGCGGCTACACCTTC.

The CDR3 is CASSPYEAYNEQFF. The CDR3 nucleotides are TGTGCCAGCAGCCCCTACGAAGCTTACAATGAGCAGTTCTTC. The chain recombines TRBV7-2 with TRBJ2-1; no reliable D call. V shed 5 bases and J shed 4 bases, with 12 bases lying between them. The CDR3 loop spans 14 amino acids. Germline lookup yields CDR1 SGHTA and CDR2 FQGNSA.

A few counts support this clonotype. CDR3 sequence (DNA): TGCGCCAGCAGCTTACAGGGGGTGTTCAACGAGCAGTACTTC. Protein: CASSLQGVFNEQYF. This rearrangement joins TRBV5-1 to TRBJ2-7, with 8 bases that match TRBD1. V shed 2 bases and J 5 bases; nucleotides not matched to a gene: 6. Germline loops: CDR1 SGHRS, CDR2 YFSETQ. The CDR3 sequence is 14 residues long.

The chain carries TRBV30 and TRBJ2-1; D gene ambiguous. Per the germline V gene, CDR1 is GTSNPN and CDR2 is SVGIG (reference sequence). The V and J ends lost 1 base and 6 bases respectively, with 13 bases between them. The length of the CDR3 is 14 residues. DNA for the CDR3: TGTGCCTGGAGTGGAAGGCTAGTTGGCAATGAGCAGTTCTTC. It codes for CAWSGRLVGNEQFF.

The J gene is TRBJ1-2, the V gene TRBV24-1, with D possibly matching TRBD1 (5 bases). The CDR3 totals 15 residues. The germline V gene has CDR1 KGHDR and CDR2 SFDVKD. Trimming took off 0 bases at V and 5 bases at J, with 12 bases between the two ends. CDR3 nucleotide sequence: TGTGCCACCAGTGATTTGAGGGGACCGGGGTATGGCTACACCTTC. Translation gives CATSDLRGPGYGYTF.

In this sample, this clonotype turned up a few times. The rearrangement joins TRBV10-3 to TRBJ1-5, with D possibly being TRBD1 (5 bases). The ends were cut back, 3 bases at V and 5 bases at J, with 8 bases in the middle. The CDR3 extends over 13 amino acids. The V gene's germline CDR1 is ENHRY and CDR2 SYGVKD. CDR3 sequence reads: CAISDRADQPQHF. The CDR3 bases are TGTGCCATCAGTGACAGGGCAGATCAGCCCCAGCATTTT.

This clonotype has just a few counts. The rearrangement uses TRBV5-1 and TRBJ2-1; D remains ambiguous. The CDR3 extends over 15 amino acids. Germline CDR1 SGHRS, CDR2 YFSETQ. Trimming cost V 0 bases and J 6 bases, with 13 bases left between them. The CDR3 loop reads CASSLGLGMLNEQFF. The CDR3 DNA follows: TGCGCCAGCAGCTTGGGGTTGGGGATGCTCAATGAGCAGTTCTTC.

This chain joins TRBV15 and TRBJ2-7; a weak D match, TRBD2 (6 bases). Germline CDR1 reads LNHNV; CDR2 reads YYDKDF (reference sequence). Trimming shortened V by 1 base and J by 3 bases, and 13 bases separated the two germline ends. This CDR3 has 15 residues. The CDR3: CATSRATSANYEQYF. The CDR3 DNA follows: TGTGCCACCAGCAGAGCGACTAGTGCTAACTACGAGCAGTACTTC.

Concerning this clonotype: A much larger clone lies one base from this, so it may be a read error. The V and J genes are TRBV20-1 and TRBJ1-5; the D is unclear. V shed 4 bases and J shed 1 base, with 17 bases lying between them. The V gene's germline CDR1 is DFQATT and CDR2 SNEGSKA (reference sequence). The CDR3 is 16 residues long. Here the CDR3 DNA reads TGCAGTGCTATTATCCCAAGGCTCGGCAGCAATCAGCCCCAGCATTTT. Its translation: CSAIIPRLGSNQPQHF.

This clonotype was observed once. This chain links TRBV5-1 with TRBJ2-1; D is possibly TRBD1 or TRBD2 (6 bases each). Judging by the DNA end, TRBJ2-7 fits better; the J call may be wrong. Germline loops: CDR1 SGHRS, CDR2 YFSETQ. The CDR3 contains 16 residues. The CDR3 DNA is TGCGCCAGCAGCTTGGGAGGGGGGCCTTCCTACAATGAGCAGTACTTC. Its translation is CASSLGGGPSYNEQYF.

This clonotype occurred a few times. The chain carries TRBV28 and TRBJ2-3, with D perhaps TRBD1 (5 bases). The germline V and J ends were trimmed by 5 bases and 1 base, with 13 bases remaining between them. The germline V gene has CDR1 MDHEN and CDR2 SYDVKM. The CDR3 spans 15 residues. The CDR3 region has the DNA TGTGCCAGCAGTCCTCCTGGACAACGCACAGATACGCAGTATTTT. It encodes CASSPPGQRTDTQYF.

In its sample, this clonotype was seen many times. The rearrangement links TRBV7-2 to TRBJ2-5; TRBD2 is a possible D gene (6 bases). This CDR3 contains 15 residues. Germline V CDR1 and CDR2: SGHTA, FQGNSA. With 1 base removed from V and 1 base from J, the gap between germline ends came to 10 bases. The DNA of the CDR3 is TGTGCCAGCAGCTTAGGGTCACTAGCCCAAGAGACCCAGTACTTC. This gives the protein CASSLGSLAQETQYF.

This clonotype showed up many times. This sequence joins TRBV4-3 and TRBJ2-1, with 11 bases lining up with TRBD2. V shed 1 base and J 8 bases; nucleotides not matched to a gene: 4. The CDR3 sequence is 15 residues long. Germline CDR1 LGHNA, CDR2 YSLEER. CDR3 region: CASSQVTSGSDEQFF. In nucleotides, the CDR3 is TGCGCCAGCAGCCAAGTCACTAGCGGGAGCGATGAGCAGTTCTTC.

In its sample, this clonotype was seen a few times. The chain recombines TRBV20-1 with TRBJ2-3, with TRBD2 as a possible D gene (6 bases). Trimming took off 6 bases at V and 2 bases at J, with 21 bases between the two ends. Looked up from germline, CDR1 is DFQATT and CDR2 is SNEGSKA (reference sequence). The CDR3 extends over 16 amino acids. DNA of the CDR3: TGCAGTGCCCGGGGGTCCGAGGCAGGAAACACAGATACGCAGTATTTT. Its translation: CSARGSEAGNTDTQYF.

This clonotype occurred many times. This chain links TRBV9 with TRBJ2-1; TRBD2 aligns across 7 bases. V trimming: 0 bases; J trimming: 7 bases; junction bases outside the gene matches: 4. Germline V gene lookup returns CDR1 SGDLS and CDR2 YYNGEE. This CDR3 contains 14 residues. CDR3 residues: CASSVAGGRNEQFF. CDR3 DNA sequence: TGTGCCAGCAGCGTAGCGGGGGGTCGTAATGAGCAGTTCTTC.

This clonotype was detected ten times or more. The chain joins TRBV20-1 to TRBJ2-1; no clear D. The germline V and J ends were trimmed by 5 bases and 2 bases, with 16 bases remaining between them. In germline, CDR1 is DFQATT, CDR2 SNEGSKA (reference sequence). The CDR3 is made up of 15 amino acids. CDR3 amino acids: CSAPPMGLAYNEQFF. The CDR3 nucleotides read TGCAGTGCTCCCCCTATGGGATTGGCCTACAATGAGCAGTTCTTC.

The J gene is TRBJ2-7, the V gene TRBV20-1; 8 bases are a match to TRBD2. Germline CDR1 is DFQATT and CDR2 is SNEGSKA (reference sequence). The CDR3 covers 16 residues. Trimming took 2 bases from V and 6 from J; bases not matched to a gene: 15. CDR3 nucleotide sequence: TGCAGTGCTAGATTCTGGGGGACGGCGGGAGGAAGCGAGCAGTACTTC. Its protein product is CSARFWGTAGGSEQYF.